The entry below describes one T cell receptor beta chain. Its cognate antigen has yet to be identified. No quality values exist for individual bases; no much larger clone is one base distant. Trimming leaves V shorter by 4 bases and J shorter by 6 bases, with the junction holding 4 bases beyond the gene matches. From a lookup of the germline V gene, CDR1 and CDR2 are MNHNS and SASEGT. The CDR3 numbers 14 residues from cysteine through phenylalanine. Kept here is only the CDR3 DNA, which spans 42 bases and is read in frame from base 1. This sample was included in a study of OX40 agonist ivuxolimab in advanced cancers. About the investigation overall: Ivuxolimab was an agonistic, fully human IgG2 monoclonal antibody directed against OX40 (CD134), a costimulatory receptor. The paper describes the monotherapy dose-escalation part (N ≈ 50 patients) of the phase I trial of ivuxolimab. Of the 52 patients in dose escalation, some 20 had hepatocellular carcinoma, some 15 had melanoma, 9 had renal cell carcinoma and 9 had head and neck cancer. In the dose-escalation cohort, 70% to 90% of patients were male, and the mean age was around 65 years with a range of roughly 20 to 85. The purpose of peripheral TCRbeta sequencing was to test whether ivuxolimab changed TCR sequence diversity and led to clonal T-cell expansion. Prior anti-PD-1, anti-PD-L1 or anti-CTLA-4 therapy was permitted, and 40% to 50% of dose-escalation patients had received checkpoint inhibitors. Partial responses were achieved by three dose-escalation patients, of whom one had hepatocellular carcinoma and two had cutaneous melanoma. Intravenous ivuxolimab was administered to patients every 2 weeks at six dose levels: 0.01, 0.1, 0.3, 1.5, 3 and 10 mg/kg. Overall study results and their limits: After ivuxolimab, more expanded clones were found on average in CD8+ T cells than in CD4+ T cells. At doses of 0.1 to 3.0 mg/kg, clonal expansion of both CD4+ and CD8+ T cells in blood was seen between baseline and week 6. In the 0.1-3.0 mg/kg groups, partial responders had among the lowest normalized peripheral clonal expansion, particularly in CD8+ T cells. Low levels of normalized T-cell clonal expansion were also shown by some nonresponding patients. Antigen specificity was not determined for the clonally expanded peripheral T cells.

Patients with autoimmune disease history or receiving systemic immunosuppression were excluded from the trial. Peripheral blood for TCR sequencing was collected from all dose cohorts at baseline, on cycle 4 day 1, and on cycle 7 day 1. Samples were obtained from an open-label, multicenter, first-in-human phase I dose-escalation trial of ivuxolimab. Adults with locally advanced or metastatic melanoma, renal cell carcinoma, hepatocellular carcinoma or head and neck squamous cell carcinoma were enrolled in the trial. CD4+ and CD8+ T cells were sorted separately from peripheral blood before TCR sequencing. Genomic DNA was extracted from sorted cells for sequencing of the TCRbeta CDR3 region. The immunoSEQ Assay was used to sequence the TCRbeta CDR3 regions. The immuneACCESS repertoire file appears here via TCRdb, limited to in-frame rearrangements. These files lack a portion of the clones; in checked studies, under half of the deficit traces to unresolved V genes, and the cause of the others is not known. Across this sample there are around 67,000 clones, with about 85% seen only once. The ten largest clones represent under 1.5% of the sample.

The chain is made from TRBV6-1 and TRBJ2-3, and 10 junction bases match TRBD1. The source is an adult with an advanced solid tumor such as melanoma, head and neck, liver or kidney cancer. The sequenced sample was CD4+ or CD8+ T cells sorted from blood, obtained in a trial of the OX40 agonist ivuxolimab. The CDR3 reads as follows: CASSVGGQGDTQYF. The DNA is TGTGCCAGCAGTGTGGGGGGACAGGGGGATACGCAGTATTTT.